The sequence of this TCR beta chain was determined in a study of T cells in Graves' hyperthyroidism and ophthalmopathy. In germline, CDR1 is MNHNS, CDR2 SASEGT. The CDR3 is 14 residues long. V dropped 5 bases and J dropped 3 bases, with 11 bases sitting between them. Template material for amplifying TCR beta CDR3 regions consisted of RNA transcripts. The study used the HTBI primer set for a first-round RT-PCR of the TCR CDR3. A single record per CDR3 protein comes from TCRdb applying MiXCR to the multiplex PCR reads. The sample lists around 690,000 distinct CDR3 sequences, around 15% occurring once. The chain joins TRBV6-1 to TRBJ1-5, with D possibly being TRBD1 (5 bases). Sequences were obtained from blood. The clonotype originates from a man aged 50-60 years with Graves' hyperthyroidism. The CDR3 coding sequence is TGTGCCAGCAGTCGGGACGGCATCAATCAGCCCCAGCATTTT. Translation: CASSRDGINQPQHF.